This TCR beta chain was retrieved from a study of shared clonotypes between healthy human individuals. Overall study findings and caveats: A handful of donors showed sharing of around 5.3% of naive CD4 clonotypes.

TCRdb's copy holds only in-frame clones and misses some; the assay was immunoSEQ multiplex PCR. Altogether 2 million to 3 million clones are present, approximately 94% being singletons, with the ten largest covering approximately 0.36%. As for this clone: Antigen specificity is unknown.

This CDR3 has 16 amino acids. CDR1 SGDLS and CDR2 YYNGEE come from the germline V gene. J gave up 5 bases and V 4 bases, and 5 bases lay outside the gene matches. This receptor was identified in a young man in good health. Some clones in this sample may be carry-over from other donors' samples. The chain combines TRBV9 with TRBJ2-5; 16 positions agree with TRBD2. The sequencing input was naive CD4+ T cells from PBMCs. As for subset: CD45RA+ positively selected. The CDR3 protein is CASSFPGLAGGETQYF. The CDR3 DNA is TGTGCCAGCAGCTTTCCGGGACTAGCGGGAGGGGAGACCCAGTACTTC.